The sequence of this T cell receptor (beta chain) was determined in a study of neoadjuvant anti-PD-1 for oral cavity cancer. These oral cavity squamous cell carcinomas were HPV-negative and locally advanced. Blood cells were analyzed directly, without culture or expansion. Concerning this clone itself: Its antigen is not identified.

Six replicates per PBMC sample, mostly from roughly 450 ng of genomic DNA. Profiling relied on immunoSEQ multiplex PCR, and the TCRdb table lists in-frame clones only, not all of them. The sample yields about 72,000 clones, around 83% seen once. Study-level points and caveats: Non-responders to neoadjuvant nivolumab had significantly more clonal PBMC T cells than responders.

The sample consisted of PBMCs, taken before nivolumab (anti-PD-1) treatment. This sequence was found in a person between 35 and 79 years old with oral cavity squamous cell carcinoma.

CDR3 sequence reads: CASSPRSSYEQYF. The CDR3 region has the DNA TGTGCCAGCTCACCTAGGAGCTCCTACGAGCAGTACTTC. This chain joins TRBV18 and TRBJ2-7; D is uncertain. The V end was cut by 3 bases, the J end by 0 bases, with 6 bases between. From germline, CDR1 is KGHSH and CDR2 LQKENI. The CDR3 consists of 13 residues.